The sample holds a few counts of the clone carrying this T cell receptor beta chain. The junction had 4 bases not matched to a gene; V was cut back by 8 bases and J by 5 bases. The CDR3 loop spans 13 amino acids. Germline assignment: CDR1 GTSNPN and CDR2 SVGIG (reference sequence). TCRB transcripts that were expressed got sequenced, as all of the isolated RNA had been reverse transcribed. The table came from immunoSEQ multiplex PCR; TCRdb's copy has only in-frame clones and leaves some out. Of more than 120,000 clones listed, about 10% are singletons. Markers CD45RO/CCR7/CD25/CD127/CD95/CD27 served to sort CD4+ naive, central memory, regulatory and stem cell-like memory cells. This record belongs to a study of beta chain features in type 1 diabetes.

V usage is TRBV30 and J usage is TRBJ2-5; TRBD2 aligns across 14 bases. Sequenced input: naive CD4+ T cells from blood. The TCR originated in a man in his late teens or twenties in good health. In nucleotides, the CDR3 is TGTGCCGCGGGACTAGCGGGGGCGGAGACCCAGTACTTC. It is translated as CAAGLAGAETQYF.